This TCR beta chain stems from a study of blood T cell repertoires in COVID-19. Overall study: Samples representing acute and convalescent COVID-19 were sourced from the United States, Italy and Spain. PBMCs, B-cell-depleted T cells, or T cells were the source of the cDNA or gDNA that made up the material.

Original data processing: Amplification with reference gene primers provided the estimates of nucleated cell counts. Clones were sequenced by immunoSEQ multiplex PCR, and TCRdb holds only the in-frame ones, with some missing. The V and J calls and clone size are taken from that table; D and trimming were inferred from the DNA. The data show about 140,000 clones, 87% seen once. The source is a woman between 45 and 60 years old with acute or convalescent COVID-19. Sequenced: peripheral blood.

The CDR3 spells CASGLPSTGGGEQYF. The CDR3 DNA reads TGTGCTAGTGGTTTGCCTAGCACAGGGGGCGGCGAGCAGTACTTC. The J gene is TRBJ2-7, the V gene TRBV12-5; 9 bases agree with TRBD1. The CDR3 has 15 residues. The germline CDR1 and CDR2 sequences are LGHNT and FRNRAP. V gave up 2 bases and J gave up 6 bases; unmatched junction bases: 8.